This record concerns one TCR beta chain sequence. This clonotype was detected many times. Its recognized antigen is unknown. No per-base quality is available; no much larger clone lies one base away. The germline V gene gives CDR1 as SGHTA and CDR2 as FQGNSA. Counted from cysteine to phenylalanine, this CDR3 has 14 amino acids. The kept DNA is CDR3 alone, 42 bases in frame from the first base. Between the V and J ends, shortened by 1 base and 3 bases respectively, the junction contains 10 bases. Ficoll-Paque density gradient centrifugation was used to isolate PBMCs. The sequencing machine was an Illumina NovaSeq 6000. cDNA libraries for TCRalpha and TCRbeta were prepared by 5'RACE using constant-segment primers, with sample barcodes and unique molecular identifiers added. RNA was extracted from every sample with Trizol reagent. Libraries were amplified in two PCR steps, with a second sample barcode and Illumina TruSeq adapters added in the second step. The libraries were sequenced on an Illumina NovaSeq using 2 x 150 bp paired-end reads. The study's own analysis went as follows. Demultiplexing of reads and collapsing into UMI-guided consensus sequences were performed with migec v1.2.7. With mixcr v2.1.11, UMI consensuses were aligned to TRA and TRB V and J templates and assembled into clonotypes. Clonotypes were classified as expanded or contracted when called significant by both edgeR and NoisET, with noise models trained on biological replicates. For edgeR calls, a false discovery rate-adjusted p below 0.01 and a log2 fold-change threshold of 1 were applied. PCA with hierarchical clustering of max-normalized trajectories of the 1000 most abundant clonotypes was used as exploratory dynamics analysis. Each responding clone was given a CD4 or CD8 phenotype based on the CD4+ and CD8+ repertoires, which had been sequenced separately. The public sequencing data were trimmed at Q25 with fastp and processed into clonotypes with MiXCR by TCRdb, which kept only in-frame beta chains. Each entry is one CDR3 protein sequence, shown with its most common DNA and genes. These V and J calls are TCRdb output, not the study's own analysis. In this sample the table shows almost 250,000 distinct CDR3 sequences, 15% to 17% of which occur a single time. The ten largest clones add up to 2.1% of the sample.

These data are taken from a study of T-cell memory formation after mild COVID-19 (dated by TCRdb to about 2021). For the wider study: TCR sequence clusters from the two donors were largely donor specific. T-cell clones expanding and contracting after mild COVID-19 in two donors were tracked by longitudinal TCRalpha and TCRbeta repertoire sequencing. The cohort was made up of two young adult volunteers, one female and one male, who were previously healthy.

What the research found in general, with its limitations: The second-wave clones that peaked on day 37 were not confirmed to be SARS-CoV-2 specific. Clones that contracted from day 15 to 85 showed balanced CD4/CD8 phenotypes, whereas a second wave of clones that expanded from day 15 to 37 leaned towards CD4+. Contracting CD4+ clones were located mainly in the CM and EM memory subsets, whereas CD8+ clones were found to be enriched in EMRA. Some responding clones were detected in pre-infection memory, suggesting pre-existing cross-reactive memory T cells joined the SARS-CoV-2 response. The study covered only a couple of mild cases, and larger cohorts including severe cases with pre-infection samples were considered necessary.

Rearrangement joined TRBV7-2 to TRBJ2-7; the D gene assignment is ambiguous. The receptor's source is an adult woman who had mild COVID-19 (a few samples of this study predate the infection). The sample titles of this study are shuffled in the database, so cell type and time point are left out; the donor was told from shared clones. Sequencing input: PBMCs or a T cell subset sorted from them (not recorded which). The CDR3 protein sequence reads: CASSLGMGNYEQYF. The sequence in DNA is TGTGCCAGCAGCTTAGGGATGGGGAACTACGAGCAGTACTTC.